These 23 T cell receptor beta chains were all obtained from the same sample, sequenced in a study of control samples from healthy donors and cancer patients. Produced via immunoSEQ multiplex PCR; TCRdb's table is partial and in-frame only. The table includes some 80,000 clones, over 80% detected once. Sequencing used blood. These receptors were obtained from a woman aged 55-69 years in good health.

CDR3 DNA: TGTGCCAGCAGTTTATCAGGGGCGCGGACTGAAGCTTTCTTT. Residues: CASSLSGARTEAFF. The V call is TRBV28, the J call TRBJ1-1; D possibly corresponds to TRBD1 (6 bases). Germline V gives CDR1 MDHEN, CDR2 SYDVKM. The CDR3 loop spans 14 amino acids. Trimming removed 1 base from V and 5 bases from J, with 11 bases in between.

The chain recombines TRBV3-1 (or the pseudogene TRBV3-2) with TRBJ1-5; no clear D gene. CDR1 and CDR2 from the germline V gene are LGHDT and YNNKEL (reference sequence). Trimming pared 0 bases from V and 4 bases from J, leaving 19 bases between. The CDR3 runs 18 residues. CDR3 amino acids: CASSQDKAGRIGNQPQHF. The CDR3 nucleotides are TGTGCCAGCAGCCAAGATAAGGCGGGGAGAATTGGTAATCAGCCCCAGCATTTT.

The chain combines TRBV6-2 or TRBV6-3 with TRBJ2-3; 9 nucleotides match TRBD2. The ends lost 0 bases at V and 5 bases at J; junction bases unmatched: 12. This CDR3 comprises 18 residues. Germline loops: CDR1 MNHEY, CDR2 SVGEGT. The CDR3: CASSYSMVRGRALDTQYF. The DNA for the CDR3 is TGTGCCAGCAGTTACTCGATGGTTCGCGGGAGGGCCCTAGATACGCAGTATTTT.

This chain connects TRBV10-3 to TRBJ2-1; TRBD2 aligns across 11 bases. The CDR3 loop spans 16 amino acids. The V and J ends lost 3 bases and 3 bases, in that order; junction bases with no gene match: 4. Germline V gene sequence: CDR1 ENHRY, CDR2 SYGVKD. CDR3 sequence (DNA): TGTGCCATCAGTGATACGGGACTAGCGGTCTACAATGAGCAGTTCTTC. Its protein is CAISDTGLAVYNEQFF.

The chain uses TRBV7-2 and TRBJ2-7, with a tentative D call TRBD1 (6 bases). The V end lost 4 bases, the J end lost 3 bases, and 10 bases lay between the germline ends. This CDR3 has 13 residues. The germline V gene has CDR1 SGHTA and CDR2 FQGNSA. The CDR3 sequence: CASSSTGYYEQYF. CDR3 nucleotides: TGTGCCAGCAGCTCCACAGGGTACTACGAGCAGTACTTC.

The V call is TRBV6-2 or TRBV6-3, the J call TRBJ2-6; D may be TRBD2 (5 bases). Trimming stripped 2 bases from V and 0 bases from J, with 5 bases between. The germline V gene has CDR1 MNHEY and CDR2 SVGEGT. This CDR3 contains 15 residues. The CDR3 DNA sequence: TGTGCCAGCAGTTACAGCGGCTCTGGGGCCAACGTCCTGACTTTC. Residues: CASSYSGSGANVLTF.

The rearrangement joins TRBV4-2 to TRBJ2-7; 9 bases align to TRBD2. V lost 5 bases, J lost 5 bases, and 10 bases stayed unmatched. Germline V gene data show CDR1 as LGHNA and CDR2 as YNFKEQ. This CDR3 contains 15 residues. CDR3 loop: CASSRVAQREDEQYF. In nucleotides, the CDR3 is TGTGCCAGCAGCAGGGTCGCCCAGCGGGAGGACGAGCAGTACTTC.

The V gene is TRBV19, the J gene TRBJ2-1, with TRBD2 identical over 7 bases. The V gene's germline CDR1 is LNHDA and CDR2 SQIVND (reference sequence). V trimming: 3 bases; J trimming: 6 bases; junction bases outside the gene matches: 5. This CDR3 region has 14 residues. As DNA, the CDR3 is TGTGCCAGTAGTATGGTCGGGAGGACCAATGAGCAGTTCTTC. It codes for CASSMVGRTNEQFF. The full variable domain, its missing parts supplied by reference TRBV19 and TRBJ2-1, is DGGITQSPKYLFRKEGQNVTLSCEQNLNHDAMYWYRQDPGQGLRLIYYSQIVNDFQKGDIAEGYSVSREKKESFPLTVTSAQKNPTAFYLCASSMVGRTNEQFFGPGTRLTVL.

V and J are TRBV19 and TRBJ2-2, with 10 bases fitting TRBD1. The ends lost 10 bases at V and 5 bases at J; junction bases unmatched: 13. CDR3 size: 16 residues. The V gene's germline CDR1 is LNHDA and CDR2 SQIVND (reference sequence). CDR3 region: CATSDRGERWTGELFF. The CDR3 coding sequence is TGTGCCACTTCGGACAGGGGGGAACGATGGACCGGGGAGCTGTTTTTT.

This clone was counted a single time. The V gene is TRBV30, the J gene TRBJ1-1; D gene unclear. This CDR3 spans 11 amino acids. Germline V gene data show CDR1 as GTSNPN and CDR2 as SVGIG (reference sequence). V gave up 3 bases and J gave up 4 bases, with 6 bases separating them. The CDR3 region has the DNA TGTGCCTGGAGAACCATCACTGAAGCTTTCTTT. Translating it yields CAWRTITEAFF.

The J gene is TRBJ1-1, the V gene TRBV21-1; TRBD1, the table's D call, was not compared with the DNA. TRBV21-1 is marked as a pseudogene. This CDR3 has 16 amino acids. The CDR3 nucleotides read TGTGCCAGCAGCAAAATATCGGGACAGGGACGCACTGAAGCTTTCTTT. This sequence encodes CASSKISGQGRTEAFF.

The chain couples TRBV19 to TRBJ1-5; D not resolved. The CDR3 spans 14 residues. V lost 8 bases to trimming and J lost 0 bases, with 11 bases between them. CDR1 is LNHDA, CDR2 SQIVND, per germline (reference sequence). CDR3 DNA: TGTGCCAGTGGACTGACAAATAGCAATCAGCCCCAGCATTTT. It yields the protein CASGLTNSNQPQHF. The complete variable domain, with remaining parts taken from reference TRBV19 and TRBJ1-5, reads DGGITQSPKYLFRKEGQNVTLSCEQNLNHDAMYWYRQDPGQGLRLIYYSQIVNDFQKGDIAEGYSVSREKKESFPLTVTSAQKNPTAFYLCASGLTNSNQPQHFGDGTRLSIL.

The rearrangement uses TRBV6-5 and TRBJ1-2; unclear D gene. Per germline, CDR1 MNHEY and CDR2 SVGAGI. The ends were cut back, 6 bases at V and 7 bases at J, with 12 bases in the middle. CDR3 size: 12 residues. As DNA, the CDR3 is TGTGCCAGCAGGACTGAGGGCGGTGGCTACACCTTC. Residues: CASRTEGGGYTF.

V gene TRBV9 combines with J gene TRBJ2-2; D is ambiguous. The V and J ends lost 0 bases and 4 bases respectively, with 10 bases between them. This CDR3 comprises 15 residues. Germline CDR1 reads SGDLS; CDR2 reads YYNGEE. The CDR3 loop reads CASSVDGWGTGELFF. CDR3 coding DNA: TGTGCCAGCAGCGTAGACGGGTGGGGCACCGGGGAGCTGTTTTTT.

This clone was found once. This rearrangement joins TRBV30 to TRBJ1-2; maybe TRBD1 (5 bases). Trimming left V 4 bases short and J 2 bases short, with 17 bases between. CDR3 length equals 15 residues. Germline CDR1 reads GTSNPN; CDR2 reads SVGIG (reference sequence). The CDR3 DNA follows: TGTGCCTGGAACGTACTGGGGGGGACCAACTATGGCTACACCTTC. This gives the protein CAWNVLGGTNYGYTF.

The chain joins TRBV3-1 (or the pseudogene TRBV3-2) to TRBJ1-5; no clear D gene. This CDR3 spans 12 amino acids. Germline loops: CDR1 LGHDT, CDR2 YNNKEL (reference sequence). Between the trimmed V and J ends, which lost 3 bases and 0 bases, there was a span of 0 bases. CDR3 region: CASSHSNQPQHF. For the CDR3, the DNA is TGTGCCAGCAGCCATAGCAATCAGCCCCAGCATTTT.

The V call is TRBV18, the J call TRBJ1-4; D may be TRBD1 (6 bases). Per germline, CDR1 KGHSH and CDR2 LQKENI. CDR3 size: 17 residues. Trimming left V 2 bases short and J 7 bases short, with 20 bases between. In DNA, the CDR3 is TGTGCCAGCTCACCATCCCCTCCAACAGGGTTAGGTGAAAAACTGTTTTTT. Amino acids: CASSPSPPTGLGEKLFF. Looking up the rest from reference TRBV18 and TRBJ1-4 gives the full variable domain: NAGVMQNPRHLVRRRGQEARLRCSPMKGHSHVYWYRQLPEEGLKFMVYLQKENIIDESGMPKERFSAEFPKEGPSILRIQQVVRGDSAAYFCASSPSPPTGLGEKLFFGSGTQLSVL.

The rearrangement uses TRBV7-9 and TRBJ2-1; D unclear. Trimming stripped 3 bases from V and 9 bases from J, with 6 bases between. CDR3 length: 11 amino acids. The germline gives CDR1 SEHNR, CDR2 FQNEAQ (reference sequence). CDR3 nucleotide sequence: TGTGCCAGCAGCTTGACTGCTGAGCAGTTCTTC. This gives the protein CASSLTAEQFF.

This clone was counted a single time. The rearrangement joins TRBV18 to TRBJ2-6, with a possible D match to TRBD1 (6 bases). V lost 4 bases and J 0 bases, leaving 19 bases between the germline ends. Germline V gene data show CDR1 as KGHSH and CDR2 as LQKENI. The CDR3 spans 19 residues. Here the CDR3 DNA reads TGTGCCAGCTCACGGGGGCCACCCCAGGCCTACTCTGGGGCCAACGTCCTGACTTTC. Protein product: CASSRGPPQAYSGANVLTF.

This chain connects TRBV5-1 to TRBJ1-2, with 8 bases aligning to TRBD1. In germline, CDR1 is SGHRS, CDR2 YFSETQ. The V and J ends lost 3 bases and 5 bases, in that order; junction bases with no gene match: 0. The CDR3 length is 12 residues. This CDR3 is CASSWTGYGYTF. CDR3 DNA: TGCGCCAGCAGCTGGACAGGGTATGGCTACACCTTC.

The genes are TRBV9 and TRBJ1-4; D unclear. CDR1 is SGDLS and CDR2 is YYNGEE in the germline V gene. The CDR3 is made up of 14 amino acids. V was trimmed by 1 base and J by 4 bases, leaving 8 bases between them. Here the CDR3 DNA reads TGTGCCAGCAGCGTATACAGCCATAATGAAAAACTGTTTTTT. The encoded protein is CASSVYSHNEKLFF.

CDR3 in amino acids: CASSPGGRGNQPQHF. The CDR3 nucleotides are TGTGCCAGCAGTCCGGGGGGACGGGGAAATCAGCCCCAGCATTTT. This chain connects TRBV27 to TRBJ1-5, with D tentatively TRBD1 (5 bases). Per germline, CDR1 MNHEY and CDR2 SMNVEV (reference sequence). With 5 bases removed from V and 4 bases from J, the gap between germline ends came to 15 bases. This CDR3 spans 15 amino acids.

This rearrangement joins TRBV3-1 (or the pseudogene TRBV3-2) to TRBJ2-7; D is unresolved. Trimming took off 7 bases at V and 0 bases at J, with 19 bases between the two ends. Germline V CDR1 and CDR2: LGHDT, YNNKEL (reference sequence). The CDR3 contains 16 residues. In nucleotides, the CDR3 is TGTGCCAGCAACGAAAAAGGGCTCCCGGGCTCCTACGAGCAGTACTTC. Translated, it gives CASNEKGLPGSYEQYF.